The clone carrying this TCR beta chain appeared a few times. Antigen unknown. One entry per CDR3 protein, called by TCRdb with MiXCR from the PCR reads. The table records 62,000 or so distinct CDR3 sequences, over 15% of them present only once. Libraries of naive CD8 cells were prepared from 20,000 to 1,000,000 sorted cells using 10%, 30% or 50% RNA. Sorting selected naive CD8 T cells with a CD8+CD4-CCR7+CD45RA+ phenotype. This sample was included in a study of molecular identifiers for immune sequencing clone quantification. The overall study: In the replicates, RNA derived from around 20,000 or 100,000 naive CD8 cells was divided into five parts, and four were sequenced. Whole-study results and caveats: In CMV-specific effectors, clones above 20 copies held over 99% of molecules; naive, under 1%.

Trimming removed 0 bases at V and 0 bases at J, with 10 bases between. The CDR3 has 16 amino acids. Per the germline V gene, CDR1 is SGHRS and CDR2 is YFSETQ. Source material: naive CD8+ T cells from blood, with Jurkat cell RNA spiked in. The subset was: FACS-sorted CD8+CD4-CCR7+CD45RA+ naive T cells. The J gene is TRBJ2-1, the V gene TRBV5-1, with a possible D match to TRBD2 (6 bases). This clonotype originated in a human donor in good health. Some libraries in this study had Jurkat cell RNA spiked in. In DNA form, the CDR3 reads TGCGCCAGCAGCTTGGATACCGGGAGCTCCTACAATGAGCAGTTCTTC. Translating gives CASSLDTGSSYNEQFF.